This T cell receptor (beta chain) was identified in a study of cytomegalovirus exposure and HLA in healthy donors. Background on the study: There were 300 to 400 genotyped donors. Of these, about 81% fell in the genetic ancestry cluster associated with self-reported Caucasian donors.

Overall study results and limits: While the bulk of TCR sequences proved rare, some public TCRs turned up in many donors. The records held CMV serostatus as the only immune exposure information.

Points on this clone: Its antigen is not known. Different DNA sequences within this sample yield the same CDR3.

This PCR relied on a set of 60 Vbeta primers and 13 Jbeta primers. Profiled with immunoSEQ multiplex PCR; TCRdb holds only in-frame clones, not every one. The sample gives approximately 190,000 clones, approximately 84% of which show up once; 3% to 4.5% is in the top ten. Trimming left V 0 bases short and J 4 bases short, with 11 bases between. This CDR3 is built from 15 residues. Germline V lookup: CDR1 SGHNT, CDR2 YYREEE (reference sequence). V is TRBV5-4 and J is TRBJ1-5; D unclear. The sample consisted of PBMCs. The receptor's source is a man between 50 and 59 years old in good health and CMV-seronegative. CDR3 coding DNA: TGTGCCAGCAGCTTGGACGGGAATAGTAATCAGCCCCAGCATTTT. Its protein product is CASSLDGNSNQPQHF.